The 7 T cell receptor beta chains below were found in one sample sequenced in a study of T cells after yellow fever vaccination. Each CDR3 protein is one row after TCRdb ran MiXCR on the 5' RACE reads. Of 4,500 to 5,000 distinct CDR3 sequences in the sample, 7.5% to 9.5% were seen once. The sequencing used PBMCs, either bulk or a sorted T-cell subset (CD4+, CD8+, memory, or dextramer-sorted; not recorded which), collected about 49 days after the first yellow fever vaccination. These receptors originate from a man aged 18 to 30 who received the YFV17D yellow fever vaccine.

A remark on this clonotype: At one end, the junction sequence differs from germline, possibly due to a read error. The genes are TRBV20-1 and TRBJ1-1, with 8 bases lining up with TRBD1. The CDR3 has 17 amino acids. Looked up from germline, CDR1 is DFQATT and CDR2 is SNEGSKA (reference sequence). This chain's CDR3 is CCARDLRGPQGGEEAFF. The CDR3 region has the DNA TGCTGTGCTAGAGATCTCAGGGGGCCGCAAGGCGGCGAGGAAGCTTTCTTT.

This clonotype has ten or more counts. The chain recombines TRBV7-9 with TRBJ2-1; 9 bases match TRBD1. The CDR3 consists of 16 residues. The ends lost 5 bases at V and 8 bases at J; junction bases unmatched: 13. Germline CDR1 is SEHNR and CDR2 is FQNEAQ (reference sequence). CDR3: CASSGSGTGSRYEQFF. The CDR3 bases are TGTGCCAGCAGCGGTTCCGGGACAGGGTCGAGGTATGAGCAGTTCTTC.

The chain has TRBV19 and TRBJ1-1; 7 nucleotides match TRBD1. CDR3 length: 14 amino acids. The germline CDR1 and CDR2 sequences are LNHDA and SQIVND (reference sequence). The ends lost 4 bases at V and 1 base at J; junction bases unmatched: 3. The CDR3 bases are TGTGCCAGTAGTACCCAGGGGGGGAACACTGAAGCTTTCTTT. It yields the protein CASSTQGGNTEAFF.

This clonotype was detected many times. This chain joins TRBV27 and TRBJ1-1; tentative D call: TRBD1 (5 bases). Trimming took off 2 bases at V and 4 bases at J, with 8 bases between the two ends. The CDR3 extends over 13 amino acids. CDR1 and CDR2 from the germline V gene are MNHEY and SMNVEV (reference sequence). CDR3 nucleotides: TGTGCCAGCAGTTTAAGACAGCTCACTGAAGCTTTCTTT. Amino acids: CASSLRQLTEAFF.

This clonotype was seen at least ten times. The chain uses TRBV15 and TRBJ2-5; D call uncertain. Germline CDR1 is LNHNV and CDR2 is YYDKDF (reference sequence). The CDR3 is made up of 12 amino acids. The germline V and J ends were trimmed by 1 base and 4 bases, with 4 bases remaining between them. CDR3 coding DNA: TGTGCCACCAGCAGAGTAGGAGAGACCCAGTACTTC. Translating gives CATSRVGETQYF.

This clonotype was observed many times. The CDR3 is CASSLLRGITEAFF. CDR3 bases: TGTGCCAGCAGTTTATTGAGGGGGATCACTGAAGCTTTCTTT. The chain joins TRBV12-3 or TRBV12-4 to TRBJ1-1; D perhaps matches TRBD1 (6 bases). This CDR3 is built from 14 residues. Deletions cut 2 bases from V and 4 bases from J, with 11 bases between.

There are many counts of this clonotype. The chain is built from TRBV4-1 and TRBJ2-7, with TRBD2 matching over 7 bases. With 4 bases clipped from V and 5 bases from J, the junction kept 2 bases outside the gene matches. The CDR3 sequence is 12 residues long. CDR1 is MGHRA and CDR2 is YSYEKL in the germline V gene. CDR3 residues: CASSRGGNEQYF. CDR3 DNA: TGCGCCAGCAGCCGGGGGGGAAACGAGCAGTACTTC.